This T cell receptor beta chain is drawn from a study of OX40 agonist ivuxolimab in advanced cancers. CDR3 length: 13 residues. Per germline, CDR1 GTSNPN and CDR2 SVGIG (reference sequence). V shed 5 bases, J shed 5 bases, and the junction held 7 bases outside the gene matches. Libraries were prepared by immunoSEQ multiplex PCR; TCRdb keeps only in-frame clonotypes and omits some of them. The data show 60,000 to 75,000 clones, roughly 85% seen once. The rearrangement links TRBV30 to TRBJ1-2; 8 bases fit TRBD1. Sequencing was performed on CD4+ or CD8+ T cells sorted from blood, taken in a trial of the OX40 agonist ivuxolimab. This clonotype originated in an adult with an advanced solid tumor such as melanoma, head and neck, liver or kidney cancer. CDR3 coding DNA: TGTGCCTGGGCAAGGACAGGGTTTTATGGCTACACCTTC. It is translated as CAWARTGFYGYTF.